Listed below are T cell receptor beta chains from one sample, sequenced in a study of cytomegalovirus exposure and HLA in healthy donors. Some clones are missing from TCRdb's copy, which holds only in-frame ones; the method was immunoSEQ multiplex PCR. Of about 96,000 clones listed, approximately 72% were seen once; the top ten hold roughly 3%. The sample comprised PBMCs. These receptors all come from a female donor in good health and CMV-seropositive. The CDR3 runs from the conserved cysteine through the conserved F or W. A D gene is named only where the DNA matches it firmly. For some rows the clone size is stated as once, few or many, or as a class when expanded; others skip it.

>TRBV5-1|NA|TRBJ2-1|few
CASSLPTNEQFF
TGCGCCAGCAGCTTGCCTACGAATGAGCAGTTCTTC
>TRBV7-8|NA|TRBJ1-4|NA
CASSLVIGGANEKLFF
TGTGCCAGCAGCTTAGTTATTGGGGGGGCTAATGAAAAACTGTTTTTT
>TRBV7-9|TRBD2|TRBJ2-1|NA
CASSRGLAGAGEQFF
TGTGCCAGCAGCCGCGGACTAGCGGGAGCGGGGGAGCAGTTCTTC
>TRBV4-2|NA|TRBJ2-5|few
CASSPGVEAAETQYF
TGTGCCAGCAGCCCTGGGGTGGAGGCCGCAGAGACCCAGTACTTC
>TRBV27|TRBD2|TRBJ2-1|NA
CASSLGLANEQFF
TGTGCCAGCAGTTTAGGACTAGCTAATGAGCAGTTCTTC
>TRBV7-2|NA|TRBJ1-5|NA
CASSLAGYGGNQPQHF
TGTGCCAGCAGCTTAGCGGGTTACGGGGGTAATCAGCCCCAGCATTTT
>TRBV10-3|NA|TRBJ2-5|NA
CAISTRDGETQYF
TGTGCCATCAGTACCCGGGATGGAGAGACCCAGTACTTC
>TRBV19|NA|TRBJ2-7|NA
CASSPPWGLSYEQYF
TGTGCCAGTAGTCCACCCTGGGGGCTCTCCTACGAGCAGTACTTC
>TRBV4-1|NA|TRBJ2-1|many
CASSQVDLISYNEQFF
TGCGCCAGCAGCCAAGTAGATTTAATCTCCTACAATGAGCAGTTCTTC
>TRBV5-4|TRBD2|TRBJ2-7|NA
CASSLGTSGRPYEQYF
TGTGCCAGCAGCCTGGGGACTAGCGGGAGGCCCTACGAGCAGTACTTC
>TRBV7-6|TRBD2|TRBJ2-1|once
CASSPRLAGQIYNEQFF
TGTGCCAGCAGCCCCCGACTAGCGGGGCAAATCTACAATGAGCAGTTCTTC
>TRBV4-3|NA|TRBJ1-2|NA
CASSQDDTGIYGYTF
TGCGCCAGCAGCCAAGATGACACAGGGATCTATGGCTACACCTTC
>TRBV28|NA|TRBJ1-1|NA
CASSLEGRGSTEAFF
TGTGCCAGCAGTTTAGAGGGGAGGGGAAGCACTGAAGCTTTCTTT
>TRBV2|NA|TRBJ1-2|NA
CASSVRGLGGYTF
TGTGCCAGCAGTGTACGAGGGCTCGGCGGCTACACCTTC
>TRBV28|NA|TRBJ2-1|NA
CASSSGGGYNEQFF
TGTGCCAGCAGTTCCGGGGGTGGGTACAATGAGCAGTTCTTC
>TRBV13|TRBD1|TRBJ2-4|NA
CASSLDRKVAKNIQYF
TGTGCCAGCAGCTTGGACAGGAAAGTAGCCAAAAACATTCAGTACTTC
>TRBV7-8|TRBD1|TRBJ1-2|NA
CASSSDRGELHGYTF
TGTGCCAGCAGCTCTGACAGGGGAGAGTTGCATGGCTACACCTTC
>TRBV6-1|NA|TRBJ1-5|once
CASSVSRGNQPQHF
TGTGCCAGCAGTGTTTCGCGGGGCAATCAGCCCCAGCATTTT
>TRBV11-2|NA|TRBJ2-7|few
CASSVQPGSQYEQYF
TGTGCCAGCAGCGTCCAGCCGGGGTCCCAATACGAGCAGTACTTC
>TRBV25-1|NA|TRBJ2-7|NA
CASSGEGEAGEQYF
TGTGCCAGCAGTGGGGAGGGGGAGGCGGGGGAGCAGTACTTC
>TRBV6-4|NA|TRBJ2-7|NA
CASSDPAAGTKYF
TGTGCCAGCAGTGACCCGGCGGCCGGGACAAAGTACTTC
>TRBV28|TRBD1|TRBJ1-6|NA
CASSSYRGRNSPLHF
TGTGCCAGCAGTTCCTACAGGGGGAGAAATTCACCCCTCCACTTT
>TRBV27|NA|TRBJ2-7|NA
CASSLLGRGTYEQYF
TGTGCCAGCAGTTTATTGGGGCGCGGGACCTACGAGCAGTACTTC
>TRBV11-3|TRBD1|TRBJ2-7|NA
CASSLGQNYEQYF
TGTGCCAGCAGCTTGGGACAGAACTACGAGCAGTACTTC
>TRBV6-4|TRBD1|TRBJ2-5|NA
CAGGAGQVEETQYF
TGTGCCGGGGGTGCGGGACAGGTTGAAGAGACCCAGTACTTC